One sample yielded the 10 T cell receptor beta chains listed below, sequenced in a study of CD8 T cells in Susac syndrome. The RNA, about 0.45 to 1 ug, was put through reverse transcription using random hexamers. TCRdb itself ran the immunoSEQ multiplex PCR reads through MiXCR, one entry per CDR3 protein. The table lists approximately 110,000 distinct CDR3 sequences, roughly 93% of them singletons. The source material was CD8+ T cells from PBMCs. The receptors derive from a human donor with multiple sclerosis.

This clonotype was detected only once. V gene TRBV2 combines with J gene TRBJ1-2; D is possibly TRBD1 (6 bases). Trimming took off 10 bases at V and 8 bases at J, with 23 bases between the two ends. Germline loops: CDR1 SNHLY, CDR2 FYNNEI. There are 14 residues in the CDR3. CDR3 DNA: TGTGCCACCCCCTCGGGGGCGCAAGGGTACGGCTACACCTTC. Translating gives CATPSGAQGYGYTF.

The chain carries TRBV2 and TRBJ1-1, with D tentatively TRBD1 (5 bases). Per germline, CDR1 SNHLY and CDR2 FYNNEI. CDR3 length: 13 residues. CDR3 in amino acids: CAKLLRGNTEAFF. As DNA, the CDR3 is TGTGCAAAACTCCTGAGGGGTAACACTGAAGCTTTCTTT.

The chain carries TRBV28 and TRBJ2-7; TRBD1 is a possible D gene (5 bases). Germline CDR1 and CDR2: MDHEN and SYDVKM. This CDR3 region has 12 residues. V was cut by 8 bases and J by 3 bases, with 11 bases left in between. The CDR3 here is CASWGRGYEQYF. CDR3 nucleotides: TGTGCCAGCTGGGGTAGGGGCTACGAGCAGTACTTC.

The V and J genes are TRBV7-9 and TRBJ2-1, with D tentatively TRBD2 (5 bases). The CDR3 loop spans 14 amino acids. CDR1 and CDR2 (germline): SEHNR, FQNEAQ (reference sequence). V gave up 0 bases and J gave up 4 bases, with 7 bases separating them. As DNA, the CDR3 is TGTGCCAGCAGCTTAGCCGGGATATACAATGAGCAGTTCTTC. Translating it yields CASSLAGIYNEQFF.

The rearrangement links TRBV9 to TRBJ2-7; D might be TRBD1 (6 bases). The CDR3 is 14 residues long. V lost 0 bases, J lost 3 bases, and 10 bases lay in between. CDR1 SGDLS and CDR2 YYNGEE come from the germline V gene. The CDR3 region is CASSVGAGDYEQYF. The CDR3 nucleotides read TGTGCCAGCAGCGTAGGGGCAGGGGACTACGAGCAGTACTTC.

The gene calls are TRBV5-1 and TRBJ2-2; 9 nucleotides match TRBD1. After removal of 4 bases from V and 2 bases from J, the junction contained 6 bases not matched to a gene. The CDR3 loop spans 16 amino acids. The germline V gene encodes CDR1 SGHRS and CDR2 YFSETQ. The CDR3 is CASSTPGQGNTGELFF. The CDR3 DNA reads TGCGCCAGCAGCACCCCGGGACAGGGAAACACCGGGGAGCTGTTTTTT.

This chain links TRBV4-1 with TRBJ2-4; D gene unclear. The CDR3 is made up of 16 amino acids. The V end was cut by 0 bases, the J end by 7 bases, with 16 bases between. In germline, CDR1 is MGHRA, CDR2 YSYEKL. The CDR3: CASSQDNDERRNIQYF. The CDR3 DNA reads TGCGCCAGCAGCCAAGATAACGATGAGCGAAGGAACATTCAGTACTTC.

The rearrangement joins TRBV29-1 to TRBJ2-3, with D hard to call. Trimming cost V 3 bases and J 1 base, with 14 bases left between them. The CDR3 contains 15 residues. Per the germline V gene, CDR1 is SQVTM and CDR2 is ANQGSEA. The CDR3 DNA reads TGCAGCGTTGACGGGCCCGCCGTCGGCACAGATACGCAGTATTTT. Translation: CSVDGPAVGTDTQYF.

The chain uses TRBV7-8 and TRBJ2-2, with a possible D match to TRBD1 (5 bases). The CDR3 is made up of 16 amino acids. Germline CDR1 and CDR2: SGHVS and FQNEAQ. V was cut by 2 bases and J by 1 base, with 11 bases left in between. CDR3: CASSLYMTENTGELFF. In DNA form, the CDR3 reads TGTGCCAGCAGCTTATATATGACAGAGAACACCGGGGAGCTGTTTTTT.

The chain joins TRBV5-8 to TRBJ2-5; a weak D match, TRBD2 (6 bases). V dropped 0 bases and J dropped 1 base, with 7 bases sitting between them. The CDR3 totals 14 residues. Germline values: CDR1 SGHTS, CDR2 YDEGEE. The CDR3 loop is CASSLVSGQETQYF. CDR3 coding DNA: TGTGCCAGCAGCTTGGTTAGCGGCCAAGAGACCCAGTACTTC.